The 30 T cell receptor beta chains below all came from one sample that was sequenced in a study of early T cells in non-severe SARS-CoV-2 infection. TCRdb reprocessed the 5' RACE reads with MiXCR, giving one entry per CDR3 protein. The sample has tens of thousands of distinct CDR3 sequences, 20% to 25% seen once. This specimen consisted of whole blood, obtained at baseline. The receptors derive from an adult who was a healthcare worker with PCR-confirmed SARS-CoV-2 infection or an uninfected control (not recorded which).

In this sample, this clonotype turned up a few times. The chain has TRBV4-2 and TRBJ2-7, with 8 bases aligning to TRBD1. Germline values: CDR1 LGHNA, CDR2 YNFKEQ. The CDR3 covers 14 residues. V was clipped by 1 base and J by 4 bases; unmatched bases: 3. CDR3 in amino acids: CASSQGRGPYEQYF. CDR3 nucleotide sequence: TGTGCCAGCAGCCAAGGCAGGGGGCCGTACGAGCAGTACTTC.

This clonotype was seen a handful of times. The rearrangement uses TRBV7-7 and TRBJ2-7; 7 nucleotides line up with TRBD1. Per the germline V gene, CDR1 is SSHAT and CDR2 is FNYEAQ (reference sequence). V dropped 5 bases and J dropped 2; count of bases not matched to a gene: 3. The CDR3 totals 13 residues. The CDR3 DNA is TGTGCCAGCAGCATCGGGACAGCCTACGAGCAGTACTTC. Protein product: CASSIGTAYEQYF.

This clonotype occurred a few times. This chain links TRBV12-3 or TRBV12-4 with TRBJ1-2, with unresolved D. V was cut by 6 bases and J by 4 bases, with 12 bases left in between. This CDR3 is 13 amino acids long. CDR3 amino acids: CASSPGPSYGYTF. The CDR3 DNA follows: TGTGCCAGCAGCCCCGGGCCCAGCTATGGCTACACCTTC.

The chain carries TRBV18 and TRBJ2-1; tentative D call: TRBD2 (6 bases). The V gene lost 9 bases and the J gene lost 4 bases, with 16 bases spanning the gap. This CDR3 has 14 amino acids. Per germline, CDR1 KGHSH and CDR2 LQKENI. The CDR3 spells CASFTTGEYNEQFF. CDR3 in DNA: TGTGCCAGTTTCACGACGGGGGAATACAATGAGCAGTTCTTC.

The V and J genes are TRBV3-1 and TRBJ2-4; no clear D. The CDR3 sequence is 15 residues long. V was clipped by 2 bases and J by 2 bases, with 10 bases between them. The V gene's germline CDR1 is LGHDT and CDR2 YNNKEL (reference sequence). CDR3 DNA: TGTGCCAGCAGCCAACCATGGGCGTCCAAAAACATTCAGTACTTC. Translation: CASSQPWASKNIQYF. Drawing the rest from reference TRBV3-1 and TRBJ2-4, the complete variable domain is DTAVSQTPKYLVTQMGNDKSIKCEQNLGHDTMYWYKQDSKKFLKIMFSYNNKELIINETVPNRFSPKSPDKAHLNLHINSLELGDSAVYFCASSQPWASKNIQYFGAGTRLSVL.

This sequence joins TRBV7-2 and TRBJ2-7; D unresolved. This CDR3 contains 13 residues. V lost 0 bases and J 2 bases, leaving 5 bases between the germline ends. From germline, CDR1 is SGHTA and CDR2 FQGNSA. DNA for the CDR3: TGTGCCAGCAGCTTAGCCTCACCCTACGAGCAGTACTTC. This sequence encodes CASSLASPYEQYF.

V usage is TRBV19 and J usage is TRBJ2-2, with 7 bases matching TRBD2. CDR3 length: 15 amino acids. The ends lost 2 bases at V and 3 bases at J; junction bases unmatched: 3. Germline V gene sequence: CDR1 LNHDA, CDR2 SQIVND (reference sequence). In DNA, the CDR3 is TGTGCCAGTAGTATACTAGGGAGGGACACCGGGGAGCTGTTTTTT. It translates to CASSILGRDTGELFF.

The chain has TRBV29-1 and TRBJ2-2, with a possible D match to TRBD2 (6 bases). CDR3 length equals 16 residues. Trimming stripped 3 bases from V and 0 bases from J, with 14 bases between. The germline V gene encodes CDR1 SQVTM and CDR2 ANQGSEA. The CDR3 region has the DNA TGCAGCGTTGAGACGGGAGACCCAGCGAACACCGGGGAGCTGTTTTTT. Residues: CSVETGDPANTGELFF.

J is TRBJ2-4 and V is TRBV4-3; the D gene is possibly TRBD1 (5 bases). The V and J ends lost 2 bases and 4 bases respectively, with 9 bases between them. The length of the CDR3 is 14 residues. Germline V lookup: CDR1 LGHNA, CDR2 YSLEER. For the CDR3, the DNA is TGCGCCAGCAGCCAACAAGGGGCAAAAAACATTCAGTACTTC. Translated: CASSQQGAKNIQYF.

V usage is TRBV7-9 and J usage is TRBJ2-3; unclear D gene. Per the germline V gene, CDR1 is SEHNR and CDR2 is FQNEAQ (reference sequence). The V end was cut by 3 bases, the J end by 1 base, with 8 bases between. The CDR3 is made up of 14 amino acids. The CDR3 DNA follows: TGTGCCAGCAGCTTCGATTTCGGCACAGATACGCAGTATTTT. It yields the protein CASSFDFGTDTQYF.

This clonotype was seen a handful of times. The chain is built from TRBV18 and TRBJ2-4; D gene ambiguous. CDR3 size: 13 residues. The germline V gene encodes CDR1 KGHSH and CDR2 LQKENI. The germline V and J ends were trimmed by 2 bases and 3 bases, with 5 bases remaining between them. This CDR3 reads CASSPNSKNIQYF. CDR3 coding DNA: TGTGCCAGCTCACCAAACAGCAAAAACATTCAGTACTTC.

In this sample, this clonotype turned up a few times. The rearrangement uses TRBV7-9 and TRBJ2-5, with D possibly TRBD2 on 6 matching bases. Trimming took off 2 bases at V and 5 bases at J, with 12 bases between the two ends. The CDR3 covers 14 residues. CDR1 and CDR2 (germline): SEHNR, FQNEAQ (reference sequence). The CDR3 coding sequence is TGTGCCAGCAGCTTAAGTAGCGGCCGGGAGACCCAGTACTTC. This translates into CASSLSSGRETQYF.

The chain uses TRBV20-1 and TRBJ2-5; TRBD2 might be the D (8 bases). Trimming left V 1 base short and J 5 bases short, with 14 bases between. Per the germline V gene, CDR1 is DFQATT and CDR2 is SNEGSKA (reference sequence). This CDR3 spans 14 amino acids. The chain's CDR3 is CSARVAGTAETQYF. The CDR3 DNA sequence: TGCAGTGCTAGAGTAGCGGGGACAGCGGAGACCCAGTACTTC.

The sample holds a few counts of this clonotype. The gene calls are TRBV10-2 and TRBJ1-3; D call uncertain. The germline V and J ends were trimmed by 3 bases and 0 bases, with 6 bases remaining between them. The CDR3 contains 14 residues. Germline CDR1 WSHSY, CDR2 SAAADI. The CDR3 loop is CASSEVSSGNTIYF. CDR3 coding DNA: TGCGCCAGCAGTGAAGTCAGCTCTGGAAACACCATATATTTT.

V and J are TRBV29-1 and TRBJ2-3, with a tentative D call TRBD1 (5 bases). Trimming shortened V by 3 bases and J by 4 bases, and 11 bases separated the two germline ends. Germline assignment: CDR1 SQVTM and CDR2 ANQGSEA. There are 13 residues in the CDR3. The CDR3 region has the DNA TGCAGCGTTGAGCCAGGGTCAGCAGATACGCAGTATTTT. This sequence encodes CSVEPGSADTQYF.

The chain joins TRBV19 to TRBJ1-2; the match to TRBD1 covers 7 bases. V lost 4 bases and J lost 5; bases outside the gene matches: 7. The CDR3 runs 14 residues. Looked up from germline, CDR1 is LNHDA and CDR2 is SQIVND (reference sequence). CDR3: CASSRTQGKYGYTF. The CDR3 nucleotides read TGTGCCAGTAGTAGAACACAGGGGAAATATGGCTACACCTTC.

This sequence joins TRBV6-1 and TRBJ1-6, with TRBD1 as a possible D gene (6 bases). The CDR3 is 12 amino acids. V was clipped by 8 bases and J by 14 bases, with 16 bases between them. Germline loops: CDR1 MNHNS, CDR2 SASEGT. CDR3 residues: CASSPGQGSLHF. The CDR3 DNA reads as TGTGCCAGCTCCCCGGGCCAGGGGTCCCTCCACTTT.

This clonotype has only a few counts. V is TRBV30 and J is TRBJ1-1; 7 nucleotides agree with TRBD1. Trimming at V came to 0 bases and at J to 1 base, leaving 2 bases not matched to a gene. The CDR3 spans 14 residues. Germline-derived CDR1 and CDR2 are GTSNPN and SVGIG (reference sequence). CDR3 nucleotides: TGTGCCTGGAGTGTACGGACAGGGAACACTGAAGCTTTCTTT. Translating gives CAWSVRTGNTEAFF.

This sequence joins TRBV6-5 and TRBJ2-3, with D unresolved. Trimming cost V 0 bases and J 0 bases, with 16 bases left between them. The CDR3 runs to 18 residues. CDR1 is MNHEY and CDR2 is SVGAGI in the germline V gene. The CDR3 coding sequence is TGTGCCAGCAGTTACTCGCTGTCAGATCCTACTAGCACAGATACGCAGTATTTT. Translating gives CASSYSLSDPTSTDTQYF.

This clonotype was recorded a few times. The chain recombines TRBV7-6 with TRBJ1-2, with D possibly matching TRBD1 (6 bases). V was shortened by 2 bases and J by 4 bases, with 8 bases between the two germline ends. Germline-derived CDR1 and CDR2 are SGHVS and FNYEAQ. This CDR3 is 13 amino acids long. CDR3 bases: TGTGCCAGCAGCTTACTACAGGGCTATGGCTACACCTTC. Encoded protein: CASSLLQGYGYTF.

The rearrangement joins TRBV5-4 to TRBJ2-7; 8 nucleotides match TRBD1. This CDR3 has 14 residues. V was clipped by 0 bases and J by 5 bases; unmatched bases: 4. Germline CDR1 reads SGHNT; CDR2 reads YYREEE (reference sequence). The CDR3 loop reads CASSLGQGWNEQYF. CDR3 in DNA: TGTGCCAGCAGCTTGGGACAGGGGTGGAACGAGCAGTACTTC.

This clonotype has just a few counts. The rearrangement uses TRBV10-2 and TRBJ2-1; 11 bases line up with TRBD2. The CDR3 spans 14 residues. The trim removed 6 bases at V and 8 bases at J, leaving 6 bases unmatched. The germline V gene encodes CDR1 WSHSY and CDR2 SAAADI. The CDR3 bases are TGCGCCAGCAGCCCGACTAGCGGGGCGGATGAGCAGTTCTTC. Amino acid sequence: CASSPTSGADEQFF.

The chain recombines TRBV7-9 with TRBJ1-6; D not resolved. Trimming left V 5 bases short and J 8 bases short, with 7 bases between. CDR1 and CDR2 (germline): SEHNR, FQNEAQ (reference sequence). The CDR3 length is 12 residues. The CDR3 nucleotides are TGTGCCAGCAGCCCGGAGGATTCACCCCTCCACTTT. Its protein is CASSPEDSPLHF.

This clonotype was seen more than once but under ten times. The chain is built from TRBV2 and TRBJ2-7, with 9 bases lining up with TRBD1. CDR3 length: 17 residues. Germline V gives CDR1 SNHLY, CDR2 FYNNEI. V trimming: 6 bases; J trimming: 7 bases; junction bases outside the gene matches: 19. The CDR3 bases are TGTGCCAGCAGCGCCGGGACAGGGATAAAGAGTGGGCGGGAGCAGTACTTC. It is translated as CASSAGTGIKSGREQYF.

V usage is TRBV6-2 or TRBV6-3 and J usage is TRBJ2-7; D gene unclear. The CDR3 runs 13 residues. Germline CDR1 reads MNHEY; CDR2 reads SVGEGT. V was trimmed by 5 bases and J by 5 bases, leaving 13 bases between them. Here the CDR3 DNA reads TGTGCCAGCAGTCCCGACAACCCTAACGAGCAGTACTTC. This translates into CASSPDNPNEQYF.

This chain connects TRBV19 to TRBJ1-2; D is perhaps TRBD1 (5 bases). The CDR3 covers 14 residues. From germline, CDR1 is LNHDA and CDR2 SQIVND (reference sequence). Trimming shortened V by 5 bases and J by 6 bases, and 16 bases separated the two germline ends. CDR3 protein: CASSPRGQADGYTF. The DNA for the CDR3 is TGTGCCAGTAGTCCCCGCGGACAAGCAGATGGCTACACCTTC.

This clonotype was recorded a few times. The chain links TRBV5-6 to TRBJ1-2; TRBD1 is a possible D gene (6 bases). The V end lost 6 bases, the J end lost 13 bases, and 22 bases lay between the germline ends. This CDR3 has 13 residues. Germline-derived CDR1 and CDR2 are SGHDT and YYEEEE. DNA for the CDR3: TGTGCCAGCACCTTTTCTCCGGGACACTCGTTCACCTTC. Residues: CASTFSPGHSFTF.

As for this clonotype: Being one base from a much bigger clone, this may be a read error. CDR3 sequence: CASNEDGHGYTF. The CDR3 nucleotides read TGTGCCAGCAACGAAGACGGGCATGGCTACACCTTC. The chain employs TRBV6-2 or TRBV6-3 and TRBJ1-2, with D uncertain. This CDR3 is built from 12 residues. In germline, CDR1 is MNHEY, CDR2 SVGEGT. The ends were cut back, 7 bases at V and 6 bases at J, with 12 bases in the middle.

This clonotype was seen a handful of times. This rearrangement joins TRBV3-1 to TRBJ2-7; 9 bases align to TRBD1. CDR1 is LGHDT and CDR2 is YNNKEL in the germline V gene (reference sequence). V shed 1 base, J shed 4 bases, and the junction held 5 bases outside the gene matches. This CDR3 contains 15 residues. As DNA, the CDR3 is TGTGCCAGCAGCCAAGCGGGACAGGGTCCTTACGAGCAGTACTTC. It is translated as CASSQAGQGPYEQYF.

The sample holds a few counts of this clonotype. This chain connects TRBV6-2 or TRBV6-3 to TRBJ2-2, with D tentatively TRBD2 (6 bases). Trimming pared 7 bases from V and 0 bases from J, leaving 18 bases between. The CDR3 is 17 amino acids. The V gene's germline CDR1 is MNHEY and CDR2 SVGEGT. DNA for the CDR3: TGTGCCAGCACTCCTCCCTGGGGGAGGCCGAACACCGGGGAGCTGTTTTTT. Its protein product is CASTPPWGRPNTGELFF.